Each of the 22 T cell receptor beta chains below was sequenced from the same sample in a study of Ad26.COV2.S vaccination and SARS-CoV-2 variants. Described treatment: roughly 19 received Ad26.COV2.S at low or high dose, single or two shots; roughly five received placebo; per-sample allocation not given. Day 63 after the first vaccine or placebo injection was the time point for sampling. Sequencing used immunoSEQ multiplex PCR; TCRdb keeps in-frame clones, though not all of them. Of over 200,000 clones in the sample, around 87% were seen once. Sequences were derived from peripheral blood, sampled in a trial of Ad26.COV2.S vaccine versus placebo. The receptor set was obtained from a person aged 18-60 years who received the Ad26.COV2.S COVID-19 vaccine or a placebo.

This rearrangement joins TRBV5-4 to TRBJ1-2, with 7 nucleotides matching TRBD1. Per germline, CDR1 SGHNT and CDR2 YYREEE (reference sequence). The CDR3 contains 15 residues. The trim removed 9 bases at V and 5 bases at J, leaving 16 bases unmatched. CDR3 region: CATRTGPGSLYGYTF. CDR3 coding DNA: TGTGCCACCCGGACAGGACCTGGGTCCCTATATGGCTACACCTTC.

V gene TRBV6-5 combines with J gene TRBJ1-2; 7 bases line up with TRBD1. The V and J ends lost 6 bases and 4 bases, in that order; junction bases with no gene match: 5. CDR1 and CDR2 (germline): MNHEY, SVGAGI. This CDR3 contains 13 residues. The CDR3 bases are TGTGCCAGCAGCGGCGGGACAGCCTATGGCTACACCTTC. Protein product: CASSGGTAYGYTF.

The V gene is TRBV9, the J gene TRBJ2-1; D gene unclear. The CDR3 contains 11 residues. From germline, CDR1 is SGDLS and CDR2 YYNGEE. V lost 0 bases and J 12 bases, leaving 7 bases between the germline ends. CDR3 sequence (DNA): TGTGCCAGCAGCGTAGGCTCTTCGCAGTTCTTC. It yields the protein CASSVGSSQFF.

This clone was detected once. The chain employs TRBV28 and TRBJ1-2; 7 bases are shared with TRBD1. J lost 5 bases, V lost 6 bases, and 6 bases had no gene match. This CDR3 is built from 13 residues. Per the germline V gene, CDR1 is MDHEN and CDR2 is SYDVKM. CDR3 sequence (DNA): TGTGCCAGCAGCCTACAGGGGAAATATGGCTACACCTTC. Encoded protein: CASSLQGKYGYTF.

DNA for the CDR3: TGTGCCAGCAGTTTATTAAGAGGGAGCTCCTATAATTCACCCCTCCACTTT. Translation: CASSLLRGSSYNSPLHF. The rearrangement links TRBV27 to TRBJ1-6; D remains unclear. The V end was cut by 1 base, the J end by 0 bases, with 10 bases between. Germline CDR1 reads MNHEY; CDR2 reads SMNVEV (reference sequence). The CDR3 length is 17 residues.

This clone was seen a single time. The chain recombines TRBV13 with TRBJ1-1, with D possibly TRBD1 on 5 matching bases. CDR1 PRHDT and CDR2 FYEKMQ come from the germline V gene (reference sequence). Trimming shortened V by 4 bases and J by 1 base, and 10 bases separated the two germline ends. This CDR3 has 14 amino acids. The CDR3: CASSWGPENTEAFF. The CDR3 nucleotides read TGTGCCAGCAGCTGGGGACCGGAGAACACTGAAGCTTTCTTT.

The rearrangement uses TRBV4-3 and TRBJ2-2; D not resolved. CDR3 length: 15 amino acids. V was pared by 0 bases and J by 6 bases, with 11 bases between. CDR1 is LGHNA, CDR2 YSLEER, per germline. CDR3 residues: CASSQERGVSGELFF. In nucleotides, the CDR3 is TGCGCCAGCAGCCAAGAACGTGGGGTATCCGGGGAGCTGTTTTTT.

The CDR3: CASSSLLRIPYF. In nucleotides, the CDR3 is TGTGCCAGCAGTTCGCTCCTCCGGATCCCGTACTTC. The chain uses TRBV28 and TRBJ2-7; D not certain. CDR3 length equals 12 residues. Germline V CDR1 and CDR2: MDHEN, SYDVKM. Trimming stripped 4 bases from V and 12 bases from J, with 16 bases between.

This clone was picked up many times. This chain joins TRBV2 and TRBJ1-6, with D possibly TRBD1 on 5 matching bases. Trimming took off 3 bases at V and 7 bases at J, with 16 bases between the two ends. This CDR3 is built from 16 residues. CDR1 and CDR2 (germline): SNHLY, FYNNEI. CDR3 in DNA: TGTGCCAGCAGTGAGGTTATCTGGGGGAAAAATTCACCCCTCCACTTT. It codes for CASSEVIWGKNSPLHF.

The V gene is TRBV19, the J gene TRBJ2-1; D not resolved. Germline values: CDR1 LNHDA, CDR2 SQIVND (reference sequence). V was clipped by 3 bases and J by 0 bases, with 6 bases between them. The CDR3 loop spans 14 amino acids. CDR3: CASSIGSSYNEQFF. CDR3 DNA: TGTGCCAGTAGTATTGGAAGCTCCTACAATGAGCAGTTCTTC.

V is TRBV5-4 and J is TRBJ2-5; D unresolved. The CDR3 sequence is 14 residues long. V dropped 2 bases and J dropped 3 bases, with 11 bases sitting between them. Germline V CDR1 and CDR2: SGHNT, YYREEE (reference sequence). CDR3 in DNA: TGTGCCAGCAGCTTTTCGGGCAGAGAAGAGACCCAGTACTTC. Translating it yields CASSFSGREETQYF.

This sequence joins TRBV18 and TRBJ2-3; TRBD1 matches at 8 bases. The V gene's germline CDR1 is KGHSH and CDR2 LQKENI. Trimming cost V 6 bases and J 10 bases; bases outside gene matches: 6. The CDR3 is 12 residues long. The CDR3: CASSTDRAPQYF. DNA for the CDR3: TGTGCCAGCTCTACGGACAGGGCTCCGCAGTATTTT.

The CDR3 coding sequence is TGTGCCAGCAGATACCGTCCGAAGATGGCCTACAATGAGCAGTTCTTC. This sequence encodes CASRYRPKMAYNEQFF. The chain uses TRBV28 and TRBJ2-1; D ambiguous. CDR1 is MDHEN and CDR2 is SYDVKM in the germline V gene. There are 16 residues in the CDR3. The ends were cut back, 6 bases at V and 2 bases at J, with 17 bases in the middle.

This sequence joins TRBV30 and TRBJ1-2; a possible D gene is TRBD1 (6 bases). CDR3 length: 12 residues. Germline values: CDR1 GTSNPN, CDR2 SVGIG (reference sequence). V shed 4 bases and J shed 8 bases, with 14 bases lying between them. The CDR3 DNA reads as TGTGCCTGGATCGCAGGGGTGGGAGGCTACACCTTC. Encoded protein: CAWIAGVGGYTF.

The V call is TRBV9, the J call TRBJ1-5; D not resolved. The CDR3 is made up of 15 amino acids. Germline CDR1 and CDR2: SGDLS and YYNGEE. Deletions cut 1 base from V and 3 bases from J, with 11 bases between. The CDR3 region is CASSVWGGPNQPQHF. DNA of the CDR3: TGTGCCAGCAGCGTATGGGGAGGGCCCAATCAGCCCCAGCATTTT.

The chain carries TRBV25-1 and TRBJ2-7; D is perhaps TRBD1 (5 bases). V lost 4 bases and J lost 2, with 6 bases in between. The CDR3 spans 12 residues. Looked up from germline, CDR1 is MGHDK and CDR2 is SYGVNS. Here the CDR3 DNA reads TGTGCCAGCAGTGCAGGGACCTACGAGCAGTACTTC. Its protein is CASSAGTYEQYF.

This chain links TRBV27 with TRBJ2-1; tentative D call: TRBD2 (7 bases). The length of the CDR3 is 14 residues. Germline V gene lookup returns CDR1 MNHEY and CDR2 SMNVEV (reference sequence). V shed 3 bases and J shed 4 bases, with 10 bases lying between them. CDR3 sequence: CASSFGGPYNEQFF. The CDR3 DNA follows: TGTGCCAGCAGTTTCGGGGGGCCTTACAATGAGCAGTTCTTC.

This rearrangement joins TRBV18 to TRBJ2-2, with a possible D match to TRBD2 (5 bases). There are 13 residues in the CDR3. Deletions cut 4 bases from V and 6 bases from J, with 9 bases between. In germline, CDR1 is KGHSH, CDR2 LQKENI. In nucleotides, the CDR3 is TGTGCCAGCTCACATAGCGTGGCCGGGGAGCTGTTTTTT. This gives the protein CASSHSVAGELFF.

This sequence joins TRBV11-2 and TRBJ1-1; no clear D gene. Trimming removed 4 bases at V and 1 base at J, with 19 bases between. There are 17 residues in the CDR3. CDR1 SGHAT and CDR2 FQNNGV come from the germline V gene. CDR3 loop: CASSSNKGYGRNTEAFF. The DNA for the CDR3 is TGTGCCAGCAGCTCCAATAAGGGTTACGGGCGGAACACTGAAGCTTTCTTT.

V is TRBV7-9 and J is TRBJ1-1; no clear D gene. Germline V lookup: CDR1 SEHNR, CDR2 FQNEAQ (reference sequence). The V and J ends lost 7 bases and 0 bases respectively, with 12 bases between them. The CDR3 loop spans 14 amino acids. CDR3 DNA sequence: TGTGCCAGCACCGAGGCAGCTCTGAACACTGAAGCTTTCTTT. Protein: CASTEAALNTEAFF.

The chain joins TRBV28 to TRBJ1-5, with D maybe TRBD1 (5 bases). Germline lookup yields CDR1 MDHEN and CDR2 SYDVKM. Trimming removed 3 bases from V and 7 bases from J, with 25 bases in between. CDR3 size: 18 residues. The CDR3 region is CASSFYQGATSVDQPQHF. CDR3 in DNA: TGTGCCAGCAGTTTTTATCAAGGGGCGACAAGCGTAGACCAGCCCCAGCATTTT.

This clone was seen just once. This rearrangement joins TRBV2 to TRBJ2-5, with 7 positions matching TRBD2. CDR1 SNHLY and CDR2 FYNNEI come from the germline V gene. The CDR3 runs 13 residues. Trimming cost V 8 bases and J 1 base; bases outside gene matches: 4. CDR3 sequence (DNA): TGTGCCAGCCGCCGGACTAGCCAAGAGACCCAGTACTTC. Encoded protein: CASRRTSQETQYF.